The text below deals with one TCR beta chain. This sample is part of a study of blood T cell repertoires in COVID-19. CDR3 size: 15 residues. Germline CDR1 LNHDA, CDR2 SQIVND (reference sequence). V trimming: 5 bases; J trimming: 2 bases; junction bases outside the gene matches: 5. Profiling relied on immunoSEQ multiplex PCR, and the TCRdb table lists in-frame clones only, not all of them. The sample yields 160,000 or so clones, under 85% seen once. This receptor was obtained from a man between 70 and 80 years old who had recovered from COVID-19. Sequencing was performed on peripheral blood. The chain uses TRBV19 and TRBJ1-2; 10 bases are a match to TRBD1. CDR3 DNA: TGTGCCAGTAGTGGACGGGACAGGGGAAACTATGGCTACACCTTC. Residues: CASSGRDRGNYGYTF.